Shown below are 11 T cell receptor beta chains from a single sample sequenced in a study of T cells in Graves' hyperthyroidism and ophthalmopathy. Amplification targeted TCR beta CDR3 regions from RNA transcripts. HTBI primers were employed in a first-round RT-PCR of the TCR CDR3. Using its own MiXCR run on the multiplex PCR reads, TCRdb lists one record per CDR3 protein. In the table there are around 520,000 distinct CDR3 sequences, 12% to 15% of which are singletons. The sample was blood. These receptors all stem from a middle-aged woman with Graves' hyperthyroidism.

This clonotype came up many times. The J gene is TRBJ1-2, the V gene TRBV28; the D gene is possibly TRBD1 (5 bases). The germline CDR1 and CDR2 sequences are MDHEN and SYDVKM. V was cut by 5 bases and J by 1 base, with 11 bases left in between. This CDR3 contains 14 residues. CDR3 in DNA: TGTGCCAGCAGTGAGGCCCAGGGTAACTATGGCTACACCTTC. Residues: CASSEAQGNYGYTF.

At least ten counts were recorded for this clonotype. The chain is built from TRBV2 and TRBJ1-1; the D is unclear. V was shortened by 6 bases and J by 4 bases, with 12 bases between the two germline ends. This CDR3 spans 13 amino acids. Germline CDR1 reads SNHLY; CDR2 reads FYNNEI. The DNA of the CDR3 is TGTGCCAGCAGCTACACACGGGGCACTGAAGCTTTCTTT. This codes for CASSYTRGTEAFF.

The genes are TRBV4-1 and TRBJ2-3; D is ambiguous. The germline V and J ends were trimmed by 4 bases and 2 bases, with 7 bases remaining between them. Germline V lookup: CDR1 MGHRA, CDR2 YSYEKL. The CDR3 has 13 amino acids. CDR3 amino acids: CASSPLHTDTQYF. CDR3 DNA: TGCGCCAGCAGCCCCCTTCACACAGATACGCAGTATTTT.

At least ten counts were recorded for this clonotype. The rearrangement joins TRBV14 to TRBJ1-2; D remains unclear. CDR3 length equals 13 residues. V shed 0 bases and J shed 7 bases, with 9 bases lying between them. CDR1 is SGHDN, CDR2 FVKESK, per germline. The CDR3 DNA is TGTGCCAGCAGCCAAGATTGGGGTAGTGGCTACACCTTC. Translating it yields CASSQDWGSGYTF. Based on the CDR3 plus reference TRBV14 and TRBJ1-2, the full variable domain is EAGVTQFPSHSVIEKGQTVTLRCDPISGHDNLYWYRRVMGKEIKFLLHFVKESKQDESGMPNNRFLAERTGGTYSTLKVQPAELEDSGVYFCASSQDWGSGYTFGSGTRLTVV.

This clonotype was detected many times. CDR3 loop: CSARPWTRASYNEQFF. The CDR3 DNA is TGCAGTGCTAGACCATGGACTAGGGCATCCTACAATGAGCAGTTCTTC. This chain joins TRBV20-1 and TRBJ2-1, with TRBD2 matching over 7 bases. Losses at the gene ends were 2 bases for V and 1 base for J; bases not matched to a gene: 8. Germline CDR1 reads DFQATT; CDR2 reads SNEGSKA (reference sequence). This CDR3 is built from 16 residues.

This clonotype was seen repeatedly, ten times or more. The rearrangement links TRBV12-3 or TRBV12-4 to TRBJ2-6, with D possibly being TRBD1 or TRBD2 (5 bases each). Trimming cost V 6 bases and J 0 bases, with 21 bases left between them. The CDR3 sequence is 19 residues long. CDR3 sequence reads: CASSRDLWDASSGANVLTF. Here the CDR3 DNA reads TGTGCCAGCAGCCGCGACCTTTGGGACGCGAGCTCTGGGGCCAACGTCCTGACTTTC.

In its sample, this clonotype was seen many times. This rearrangement joins TRBV2 to TRBJ2-2; D remains ambiguous. The CDR3 extends over 12 amino acids. Germline CDR1 SNHLY, CDR2 FYNNEI. V lost 1 base, J lost 8 bases, and 5 bases lay in between. The CDR3 spells CASSEGGGELFF. CDR3 bases: TGTGCCAGCAGTGAAGGTGGAGGGGAGCTGTTTTTT.

This clonotype was counted many times. This chain uses TRBV28 with TRBJ2-7; tentatively, D is TRBD2 (6 bases). The V and J ends lost 7 bases and 4 bases respectively, with 17 bases between them. The CDR3 sequence is 14 residues long. Germline values: CDR1 MDHEN, CDR2 SYDVKM. The CDR3 is CASTVGTLGYEQYF. The CDR3 DNA reads as TGTGCCAGCACCGTCGGGACTCTTGGATACGAGCAGTACTTC. The full variable domain, rest sourced from reference TRBV28 and TRBJ2-7, is DVKVTQSSRYLVKRTGEKVFLECVQDMDHENMFWYRQDPGLGLRLIYFSYDVKMKEKGDIPEGYSVSREKKERFSLILESASTNQTSMYLCASTVGTLGYEQYFGPGTRLTVT.

This clonotype showed up many times. The J gene is TRBJ2-2, the V gene TRBV27, with 7 bases lining up with TRBD2. The CDR3 runs 17 residues. Germline CDR1 MNHEY, CDR2 SMNVEV (reference sequence). Trimming cost V 5 bases and J 4 bases; bases outside gene matches: 13. In nucleotides, the CDR3 is TGTGCCAGCAGTCCCCTGACTAGCAAAGAGGGCACCGGGGAGCTGTTTTTT. Protein sequence: CASSPLTSKEGTGELFF.

This clonotype was observed at least ten times. The chain joins TRBV10-3 to TRBJ1-1; D is undetermined. V was trimmed by 0 bases and J by 10 bases, leaving 12 bases between them. The germline gives CDR1 ENHRY, CDR2 SYGVKD. The CDR3 contains 13 residues. The CDR3 DNA reads TGTGCCATCAGTGAGTCGAATCGGGTTTCAGCTTTCTTT. It translates to CAISESNRVSAFF.

Many counts were recorded for this clonotype. V gene TRBV11-2 combines with J gene TRBJ1-6; 8 bases align to TRBD1. Germline V gives CDR1 SGHAT, CDR2 FQNNGV. The V segment lost 3 bases and the J segment 10 bases; nucleotides outside the gene matches: 8. The CDR3 covers 15 residues. The CDR3 is CASSFDTGGGSPLHF. The CDR3 DNA follows: TGTGCCAGCAGCTTCGACACAGGGGGAGGGTCACCCCTCCACTTT.